Shown below are 10 T cell receptor beta chains from a single sample sequenced in a study of blood T cell repertoires in COVID-19. Using immunoSEQ multiplex PCR, the repertoire was profiled, and TCRdb retains in-frame clones only, with some absent. The data contain 150,000 or so clones, about four fifths of them singletons. The sequencing sample was made of peripheral blood. Receptors were obtained from a woman in her 70s with acute or convalescent COVID-19.

The genes are TRBV28 and TRBJ2-3; weak D call: TRBD1 (5 bases). Trimming cost V 8 bases and J 2 bases, with 26 bases left between them. The CDR3 extends over 18 amino acids. Germline CDR1 and CDR2: MDHEN and SYDVKM. Here the CDR3 DNA reads TGTGCCAGCTCTCCCCCAGGGATTTCCTATCTAACCACAGATACGCAGTATTTT. Translating gives CASSPPGISYLTTDTQYF.

The V call is TRBV7-2, the J call TRBJ2-2, with a possible D match to TRBD1 (5 bases). CDR1 and CDR2 from the germline V gene are SGHTA and FQGNSA. Trimming took off 1 base at V and 6 bases at J, with 12 bases between the two ends. This CDR3 contains 15 residues. The CDR3 spells CASSLGTGIAGELFF. The CDR3 bases are TGTGCCAGCAGCTTAGGAACAGGAATTGCCGGGGAGCTGTTTTTT.

This CDR3 reads CASGARAGTNYGYTF. Here the CDR3 DNA reads TGTGCCTCTGGAGCCCGAGCAGGGACTAACTATGGCTACACCTTC. The V call is TRBV30, the J call TRBJ1-2; possible D gene TRBD1, 5 bases. Germline V gene data show CDR1 as GTSNPN and CDR2 as SVGIG (reference sequence). Deletions cut 7 bases from V and 0 bases from J, with 18 bases between. The CDR3 runs 15 residues.

The CDR3 is CAISSVGIQETQYF. The CDR3 nucleotides read TGTGCCATATCGTCTGTCGGGATCCAAGAGACCCAGTACTTC. J is TRBJ2-5 and V is TRBV6-6; tentatively, D is TRBD2 (5 bases). The CDR3 has 14 residues. The germline V gene has CDR1 MNHNY and CDR2 SVGAGI (reference sequence). Trimming removed 10 bases from V and 1 base from J, with 16 bases in between.

This chain links TRBV7-2 with TRBJ2-1, with 8 bases that match TRBD2. This CDR3 has 17 residues. Trimming at V came to 5 bases and at J to 2 bases, leaving 11 bases not matched to a gene. Germline V gene data show CDR1 as SGHTA and CDR2 as FQGNSA. The CDR3 region has the DNA TGTGCCAGCAGCACCCACGCAGCGGGAGAGGCCTACAATGAGCAGTTCTTC. This codes for CASSTHAAGEAYNEQFF.

J is TRBJ2-7 and V is TRBV27, with TRBD1 matching over 11 bases. The germline gives CDR1 MNHEY, CDR2 SMNVEV (reference sequence). V lost 5 bases to trimming and J lost 3 bases; unmatched junction nucleotides: 6. The CDR3 is made up of 15 amino acids. CDR3 in amino acids: CASSAGTGGFYEQYF. The DNA for the CDR3 is TGTGCCAGCAGTGCTGGGACAGGGGGTTTCTACGAGCAGTACTTC.

This clone appeared a few times. The chain is built from TRBV6-2 or TRBV6-3 and TRBJ1-5; no clear D gene. Trimming removed 2 bases from V and 3 bases from J, with 8 bases in between. In germline, CDR1 is MNHEY, CDR2 SVGEGT. This CDR3 comprises 14 residues. As DNA, the CDR3 is TGTGCCAGCAGTTACGGACTGCTCAATCAGCCCCAGCATTTT. It yields the protein CASSYGLLNQPQHF.

This chain uses TRBV18 with TRBJ2-2; D may be TRBD2 (7 bases). This CDR3 has 15 residues. Germline assignment: CDR1 KGHSH and CDR2 LQKENI. Deletions cut 0 bases from V and 4 bases from J, with 9 bases between. The CDR3 DNA sequence: TGTGCCAGCTCACCACCGGGGGGGCGCACCGGGGAGCTGTTTTTT. Translation gives CASSPPGGRTGELFF. Complete variable domain (other parts from reference TRBV18 and TRBJ2-2): NAGVMQNPRHLVRRRGQEARLRCSPMKGHSHVYWYRQLPEEGLKFMVYLQKENIIDESGMPKERFSAEFPKEGPSILRIQQVVRGDSAAYFCASSPPGGRTGELFFGEGSRLTVL.

V usage is TRBV3-1 (or the pseudogene TRBV3-2) and J usage is TRBJ1-2, with D unresolved. Germline V lookup: CDR1 LGHDT, CDR2 YNNKEL (reference sequence). The germline V and J ends were trimmed by 7 bases and 0 bases, with 9 bases remaining between them. CDR3 length: 13 residues. This CDR3 is CASNGGSNYGYTF. The CDR3 DNA follows: TGTGCCAGCAACGGCGGATCTAACTATGGCTACACCTTC.

DNA for the CDR3: TGTGCCAGCAGAGGTAGGCGGGAGTGCACTGAAGCTTTCTTT. The encoded protein is CASRGRRECTEAFF. This rearrangement joins TRBV11-1 to TRBJ1-1; D not certain. The V end was cut by 6 bases, the J end by 4 bases, with 15 bases between. The CDR3 runs 14 residues. Germline CDR1 SGHAT, CDR2 FQDESV (reference sequence). Looking up the rest from reference TRBV11-1 and TRBJ1-1 gives the full variable domain: EAEVAQSPRYKITEKSQAVAFWCDPISGHATLYWYRQILGQGPELLVQFQDESVVDDSQLPKDRFSAERLKGVDSTLKIQPAELGDSAMYLCASRGRRECTEAFFGQGTRLTVV.